The T cell receptor beta chain under discussion was sequenced for a study of T cells in Graves' hyperthyroidism and ophthalmopathy. Note on this clonotype: The conserved final phenylalanine or tryptophan is absent from the CDR3, which likely points to a read error.

Amplification of TCR beta CDR3 regions used RNA as the template. A first-round RT-PCR of the TCR CDR3 used the HTBI primer set. Using its own MiXCR run on the multiplex PCR reads, TCRdb lists one record per CDR3 protein. Of about 130,000 distinct CDR3 sequences listed, approximately 20% were seen once; the top ten hold around two thirds. PBMCs were sourced from approximately 9 ml fresh peripheral blood. V shed 1 base and J 5 bases; nucleotides not matched to a gene: 8. Germline V gene lookup returns CDR1 MNHEY and CDR2 SMNVEV (reference sequence). The CDR3 is 15 residues long. This chain joins TRBV27 and TRBJ2-7; TRBD2 agrees at 7 bases. The sequence came from a woman in her forties or fifties with Graves' hyperthyroidism that later progressed to Graves' ophthalmopathy. The sequencing sample was made of blood. CDR3 amino acids: CASSLYGGSGNEQYS. CDR3 sequence (DNA): TGTGCCAGCAGTTTATACGGCGGGAGTGGGAACGAGCAGTACTCC.